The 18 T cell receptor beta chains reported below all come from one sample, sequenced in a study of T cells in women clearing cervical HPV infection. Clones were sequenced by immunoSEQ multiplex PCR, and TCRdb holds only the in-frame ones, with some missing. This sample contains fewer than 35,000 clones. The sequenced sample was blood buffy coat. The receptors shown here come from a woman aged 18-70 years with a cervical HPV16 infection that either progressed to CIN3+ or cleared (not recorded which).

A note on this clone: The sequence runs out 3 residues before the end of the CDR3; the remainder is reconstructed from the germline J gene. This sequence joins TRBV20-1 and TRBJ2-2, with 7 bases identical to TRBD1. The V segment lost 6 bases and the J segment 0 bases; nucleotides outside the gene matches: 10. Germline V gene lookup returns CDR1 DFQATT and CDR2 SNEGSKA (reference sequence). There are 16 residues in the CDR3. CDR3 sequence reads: CSAPGTEIANTGELFF. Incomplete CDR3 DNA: TGCAGTGCCCCCGGGACAGAGATCGCGAACACCGGGGAG.

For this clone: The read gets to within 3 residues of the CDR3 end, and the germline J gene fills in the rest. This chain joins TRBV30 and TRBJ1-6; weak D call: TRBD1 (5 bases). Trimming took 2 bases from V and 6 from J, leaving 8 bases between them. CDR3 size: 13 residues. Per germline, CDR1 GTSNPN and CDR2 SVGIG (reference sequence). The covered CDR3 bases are TGTGCCTGGAGTAATCAGGGTAATTCACCC. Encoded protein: CAWSNQGNSP. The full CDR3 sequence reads CAWSNQGNSPLHF.

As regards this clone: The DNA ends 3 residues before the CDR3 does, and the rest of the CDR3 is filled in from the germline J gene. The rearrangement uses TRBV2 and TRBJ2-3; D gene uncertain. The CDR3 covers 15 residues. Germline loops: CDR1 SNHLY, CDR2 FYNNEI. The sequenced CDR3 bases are TGTGCCAGCAGTGATCCTGCAGGTTACATTGGTGCG. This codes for CASSDPAGYIGA. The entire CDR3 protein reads CASSDPAGYIGAQYF.

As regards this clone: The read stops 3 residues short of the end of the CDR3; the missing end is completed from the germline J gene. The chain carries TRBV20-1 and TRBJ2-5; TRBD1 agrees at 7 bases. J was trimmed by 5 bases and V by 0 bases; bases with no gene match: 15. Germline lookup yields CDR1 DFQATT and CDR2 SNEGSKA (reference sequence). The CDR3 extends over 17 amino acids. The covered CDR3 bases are TGCAGTGCTAGAGATCCCCGACAGGGCGGAGTTGGGGAGACC. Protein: CSARDPRQGGVGET. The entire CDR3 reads CSARDPRQGGVGETQYF.

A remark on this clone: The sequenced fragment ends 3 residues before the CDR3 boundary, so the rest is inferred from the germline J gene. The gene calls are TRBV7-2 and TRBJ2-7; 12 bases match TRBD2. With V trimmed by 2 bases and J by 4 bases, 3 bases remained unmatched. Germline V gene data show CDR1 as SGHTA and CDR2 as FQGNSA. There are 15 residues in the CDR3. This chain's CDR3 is CASSLLAGGPYEQYF. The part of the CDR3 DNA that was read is TGTGCCAGCAGCTTACTAGCGGGAGGGCCGTACGAG.

CDR3 sequence: CASTQEVSSYNEQFF. The DNA read from the CDR3 is TGTGCCAGTACCCAAGAGGTAAGCTCCTACAATGAG. V is TRBV19 and J is TRBJ2-1; D uncertain. Sequencing ends 3 residues short of the CDR3 end; the germline J gene provides the rest. V lost 7 bases, J lost 0 bases, and 13 bases lay in between. Germline-derived CDR1 and CDR2 are LNHDA and SQIVND (reference sequence). The CDR3 loop spans 15 amino acids.

The sequenced CDR3 bases are TGTGCCAACCCCTTAGCGGACTCCTACGAG. Its translation: CANPLADSYE. The full CDR3 is CANPLADSYEQYF. The rearrangement links TRBV10-3 to TRBJ2-7; perhaps TRBD2 as D (6 bases). The read ends 3 residues shy of where the CDR3 ends; the end is completed using the germline J gene. The germline V gene has CDR1 ENHRY and CDR2 SYGVKD. The V and J ends lost 10 bases and 0 bases respectively, with 13 bases between them. There are 13 residues in the CDR3.

The CDR3 here is CASSPQTLRSTDTQYF. The sequenced part of the CDR3 DNA is TGCGCCAGCAGCCCCCAGACTCTGCGCAGCACAGATACG. The chain recombines TRBV4-1 with TRBJ2-3; no firm D call. The CDR3 end is not reached by the read, which stops 3 residues before it; the germline J gene fills it in. The CDR3 has 16 amino acids. Trimming pared 4 bases from V and 0 bases from J, leaving 14 bases between. CDR1 and CDR2 (germline): MGHRA, YSYEKL.

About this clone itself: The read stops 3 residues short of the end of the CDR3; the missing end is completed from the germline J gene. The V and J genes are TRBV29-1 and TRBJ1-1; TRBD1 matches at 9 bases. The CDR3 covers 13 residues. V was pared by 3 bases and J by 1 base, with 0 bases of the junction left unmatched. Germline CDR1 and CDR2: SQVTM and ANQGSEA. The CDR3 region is CSVETGGNTEAFF. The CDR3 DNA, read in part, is TGCAGCGTTGAGACAGGGGGGAACACTGAA.

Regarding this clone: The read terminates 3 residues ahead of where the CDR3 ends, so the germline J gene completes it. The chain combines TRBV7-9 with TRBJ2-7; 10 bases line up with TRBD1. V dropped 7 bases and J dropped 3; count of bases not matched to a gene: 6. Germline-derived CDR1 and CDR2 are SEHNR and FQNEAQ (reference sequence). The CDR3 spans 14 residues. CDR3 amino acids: CASTDGTGVYEQYF. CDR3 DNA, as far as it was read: TGTGCCAGCACCGACGGGACAGGGGTCTACGAG.

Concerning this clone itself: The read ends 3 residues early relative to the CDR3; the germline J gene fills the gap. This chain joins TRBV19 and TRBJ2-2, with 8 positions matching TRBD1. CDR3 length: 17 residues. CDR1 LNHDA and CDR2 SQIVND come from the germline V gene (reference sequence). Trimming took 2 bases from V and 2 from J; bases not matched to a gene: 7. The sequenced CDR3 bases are TGTGCCAGTAGTATACTCACAGGGGGATTTAACACCGGGGAG. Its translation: CASSILTGGFNTGE. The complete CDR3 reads CASSILTGGFNTGELFF.

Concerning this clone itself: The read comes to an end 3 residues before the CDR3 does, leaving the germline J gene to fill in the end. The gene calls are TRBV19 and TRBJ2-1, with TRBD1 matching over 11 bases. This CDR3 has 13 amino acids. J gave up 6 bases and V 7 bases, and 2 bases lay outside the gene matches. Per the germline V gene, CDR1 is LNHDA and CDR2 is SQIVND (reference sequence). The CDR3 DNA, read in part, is TGTGCCAGTAAGGGACAGGGGGTCAATGAG. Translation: CASKGQGVNE. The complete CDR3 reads CASKGQGVNEQFF.

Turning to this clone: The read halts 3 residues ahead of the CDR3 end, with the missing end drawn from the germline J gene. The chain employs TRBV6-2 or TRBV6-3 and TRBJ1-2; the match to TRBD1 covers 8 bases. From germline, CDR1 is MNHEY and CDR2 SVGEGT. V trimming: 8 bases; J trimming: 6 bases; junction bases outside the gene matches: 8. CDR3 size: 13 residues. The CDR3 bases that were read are TGTGCCAGCGAGGCAGGGACAGGTGATGGC. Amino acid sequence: CASEAGTGDG. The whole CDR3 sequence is CASEAGTGDGYTF.

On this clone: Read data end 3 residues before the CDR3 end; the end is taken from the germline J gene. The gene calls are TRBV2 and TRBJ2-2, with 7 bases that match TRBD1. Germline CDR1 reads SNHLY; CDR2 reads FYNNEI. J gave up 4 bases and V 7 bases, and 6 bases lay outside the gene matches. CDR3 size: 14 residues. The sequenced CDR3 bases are TGTGCCAGCAAATCGGACAGGAGCACCGGGGAG. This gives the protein CASKSDRSTGE. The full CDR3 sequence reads CASKSDRSTGELFF.

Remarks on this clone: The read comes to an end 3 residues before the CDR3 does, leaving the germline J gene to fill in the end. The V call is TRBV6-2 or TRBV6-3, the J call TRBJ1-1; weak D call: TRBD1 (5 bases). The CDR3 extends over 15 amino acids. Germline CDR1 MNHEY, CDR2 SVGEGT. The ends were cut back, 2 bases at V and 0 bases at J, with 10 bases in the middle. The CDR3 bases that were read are TGTGCCAGCAGTTACGCAGGGTCGATGAACACTGAA. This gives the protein CASSYAGSMNTE. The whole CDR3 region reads CASSYAGSMNTEAFF.

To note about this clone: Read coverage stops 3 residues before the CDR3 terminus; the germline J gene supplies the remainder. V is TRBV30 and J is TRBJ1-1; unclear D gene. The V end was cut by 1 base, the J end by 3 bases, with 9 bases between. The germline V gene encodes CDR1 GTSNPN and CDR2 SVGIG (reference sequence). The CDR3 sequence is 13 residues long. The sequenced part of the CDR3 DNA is TGTGCCTGGAGTGATGAAGCTTACACTGAA. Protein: CAWSDEAYTE. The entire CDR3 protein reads CAWSDEAYTEAFF.

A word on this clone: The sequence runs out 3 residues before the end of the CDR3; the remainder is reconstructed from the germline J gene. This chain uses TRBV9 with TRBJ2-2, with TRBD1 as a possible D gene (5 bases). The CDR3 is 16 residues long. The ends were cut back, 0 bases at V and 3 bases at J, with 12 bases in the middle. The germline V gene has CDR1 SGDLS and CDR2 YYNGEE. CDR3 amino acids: CASSVGFLGDTGELFF. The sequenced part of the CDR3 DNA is TGTGCCAGCAGCGTAGGCTTTTTAGGGGACACCGGGGAG.

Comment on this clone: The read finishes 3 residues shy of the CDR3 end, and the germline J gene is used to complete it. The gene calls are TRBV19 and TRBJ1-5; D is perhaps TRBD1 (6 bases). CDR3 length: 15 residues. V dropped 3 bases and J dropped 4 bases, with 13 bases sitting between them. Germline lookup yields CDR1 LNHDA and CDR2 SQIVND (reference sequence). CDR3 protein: CASSIPGARNQPQHF. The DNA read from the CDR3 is TGTGCCAGTAGTATTCCAGGGGCGAGAAATCAGCCC. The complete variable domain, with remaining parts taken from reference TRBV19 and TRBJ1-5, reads DGGITQSPKYLFRKEGQNVTLSCEQNLNHDAMYWYRQDPGQGLRLIYYSQIVNDFQKGDIAEGYSVSREKKESFPLTVTSAQKNPTAFYLCASSIPGARNQPQHFGDGTRLSIL.